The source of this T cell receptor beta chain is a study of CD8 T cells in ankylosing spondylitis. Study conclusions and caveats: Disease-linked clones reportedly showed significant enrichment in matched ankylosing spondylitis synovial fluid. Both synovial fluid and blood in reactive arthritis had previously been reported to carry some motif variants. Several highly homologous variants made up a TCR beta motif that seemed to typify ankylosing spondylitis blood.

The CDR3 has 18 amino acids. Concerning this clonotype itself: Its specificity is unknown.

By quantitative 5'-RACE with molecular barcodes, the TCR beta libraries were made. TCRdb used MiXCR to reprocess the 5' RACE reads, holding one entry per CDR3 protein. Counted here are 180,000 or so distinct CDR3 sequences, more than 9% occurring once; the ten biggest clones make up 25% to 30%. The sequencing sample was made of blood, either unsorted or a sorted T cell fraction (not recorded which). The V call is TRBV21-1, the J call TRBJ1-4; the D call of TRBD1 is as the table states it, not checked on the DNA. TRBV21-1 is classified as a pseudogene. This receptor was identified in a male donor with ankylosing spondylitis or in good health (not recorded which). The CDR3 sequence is CASSKGNRGRATNEKLFF. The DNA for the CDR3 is TGTGCCAGCAGCAAGGGAAACAGGGGGCGGGCAACTAATGAAAAACTGTTTTTT.